Each of the 25 T cell receptor beta chains below was sequenced from the same sample in a study of blood T cell repertoires in COVID-19. Sequencing used immunoSEQ multiplex PCR; TCRdb keeps in-frame clones, though not all of them. The sample records about 85,000 clones, 82% being singletons. The sample comprised peripheral blood. The receptors were gathered from an elderly woman with acute or convalescent COVID-19.

The CDR3 region has the DNA TGTGCCAGCAGCTTAGAGACAGGGTATGGCTACACCTTC. Its protein product is CASSLETGYGYTF. The chain has TRBV11-2 and TRBJ1-2; 7 nucleotides align to TRBD1. The V segment lost 0 bases and the J segment 5 bases; nucleotides outside the gene matches: 0. CDR3 length equals 13 residues. Germline V gives CDR1 SGHAT, CDR2 FQNNGV.

This clone was counted once. V gene TRBV7-6 combines with J gene TRBJ1-1; the D gene is possibly TRBD1 (6 bases). The germline V gene encodes CDR1 SGHVS and CDR2 FNYEAQ. Between the trimmed V and J ends, which lost 5 bases and 0 bases, there was a span of 22 bases. The CDR3 extends over 18 amino acids. CDR3 DNA sequence: TGTGCCAGCAGCGCCACTTCCAGGGGTTCCTTTTTGAACACTGAAGCTTTCTTT. This encodes CASSATSRGSFLNTEAFF.

The genes are TRBV10-3 and TRBJ1-1; TRBD1 might be the D (5 bases). V lost 3 bases and J lost 4, with 12 bases in between. This CDR3 has 14 residues. Germline CDR1 reads ENHRY; CDR2 reads SYGVKD. DNA for the CDR3: TGTGCCATCAGTGAATCTAGACAGACCACTGAAGCTTTCTTT. It encodes CAISESRQTTEAFF.

The chain is built from TRBV19 and TRBJ1-2; TRBD1 matches at 10 bases. CDR3 size: 15 residues. Germline values: CDR1 LNHDA, CDR2 SQIVND (reference sequence). The V and J ends lost 5 bases and 8 bases, in that order; junction bases with no gene match: 11. CDR3 DNA sequence: TGTGCCAGTAGTCTAGGGGGACAGGGGCGTTACGGCTACACCTTC. Translating gives CASSLGGQGRYGYTF.

This clone showed up just a few times. The genes are TRBV19 and TRBJ2-7, with a weak D call TRBD1 (6 bases). CDR1 is LNHDA, CDR2 SQIVND, per germline (reference sequence). The V end was cut by 3 bases, the J end by 4 bases, with 16 bases between. This CDR3 has 15 amino acids. As DNA, the CDR3 is TGTGCCAGTAGTATCGGTCAGGACAGTTTTTACGAGCAGTACTTC. This codes for CASSIGQDSFYEQYF.

This clone was seen just once. The rearrangement links TRBV6-5 to TRBJ1-2; maybe TRBD1 (5 bases). Germline-derived CDR1 and CDR2 are MNHEY and SVGAGI. The CDR3 runs to 13 residues. V gave up 7 bases and J gave up 3 bases, with 12 bases separating them. The CDR3 sequence: CASKGWGDYGYTF. CDR3 nucleotide sequence: TGTGCCAGCAAAGGATGGGGGGACTATGGCTACACCTTC.

This clone has just a few counts. The CDR3: CASSPGRGILGEQYF. CDR3 bases: TGTGCCAGCAGCCCGGGGAGGGGAATTCTGGGCGAGCAGTACTTC. The chain couples TRBV28 to TRBJ2-7; 7 bases fit TRBD2. Germline-derived CDR1 and CDR2 are MDHEN and SYDVKM. With V trimmed by 6 bases and J by 6 bases, 14 bases remained unmatched. The CDR3 extends over 15 amino acids. Full variable domain (remainder filled in from reference TRBV28 and TRBJ2-7): DVKVTQSSRYLVKRTGEKVFLECVQDMDHENMFWYRQDPGLGLRLIYFSYDVKMKEKGDIPEGYSVSREKKERFSLILESASTNQTSMYLCASSPGRGILGEQYFGPGTRLTVT.

The chain is built from TRBV28 and TRBJ1-1, with D hard to call. The germline CDR1 and CDR2 sequences are MDHEN and SYDVKM. V was cut by 4 bases and J by 4 bases, with 13 bases left in between. This CDR3 is 14 amino acids long. The CDR3 DNA sequence: TGTGCCAGCAGTTCTCGGGTATCCGGCACTGAAGCTTTCTTT. As protein: CASSSRVSGTEAFF. The full variable domain, with the rest looked up from reference TRBV28 and TRBJ1-1, is DVKVTQSSRYLVKRTGEKVFLECVQDMDHENMFWYRQDPGLGLRLIYFSYDVKMKEKGDIPEGYSVSREKKERFSLILESASTNQTSMYLCASSSRVSGTEAFFGQGTRLTVV.

The chain uses TRBV3-1 (or the pseudogene TRBV3-2) and TRBJ2-2, with TRBD2 matching over 11 bases. The CDR3 length is 18 residues. From germline, CDR1 is LGHDT and CDR2 YNNKEL (reference sequence). The V and J ends lost 1 base and 0 bases, in that order; junction bases with no gene match: 4. The CDR3 DNA reads as TGTGCCAGCAGCCAAGCTCGACTAGCGGGGTCGAACACCGGGGAGCTGTTTTTT. It is translated as CASSQARLAGSNTGELFF.

The V gene is TRBV7-3, the J gene TRBJ1-1; D uncertain. This CDR3 is 15 amino acids long. V lost 2 bases and J 1 base, leaving 11 bases between the germline ends. CDR1 and CDR2 from the germline V gene are SGHTA and FQGTGA. The CDR3 sequence is CASSLESISNTEAFF. The CDR3 DNA follows: TGTGCCAGCAGCTTAGAGTCTATTTCGAACACTGAAGCTTTCTTT.

J is TRBJ1-5 and V is TRBV28; tentative D call: TRBD1 (5 bases). Germline loops: CDR1 MDHEN, CDR2 SYDVKM. The CDR3 contains 16 residues. The V end lost 3 bases, the J end lost 7 bases, and 19 bases lay between the germline ends. CDR3 DNA: TGTGCCAGCAGTTTTAATTCAGGTGCCCGGGGGCAGCCCCAGCATTTT. Its protein is CASSFNSGARGQPQHF. The complete variable domain, with remaining parts taken from reference TRBV28 and TRBJ1-5, reads DVKVTQSSRYLVKRTGEKVFLECVQDMDHENMFWYRQDPGLGLRLIYFSYDVKMKEKGDIPEGYSVSREKKERFSLILESASTNQTSMYLCASSFNSGARGQPQHFGDGTRLSIL.

The chain is built from TRBV5-1 and TRBJ2-1, with no clear D. V lost 5 bases and J 4 bases, leaving 10 bases between the germline ends. This CDR3 is 13 amino acids long. Germline CDR1 SGHRS, CDR2 YFSETQ. This CDR3 reads CASRSNEYNEQFF. The CDR3 bases are TGCGCCAGCAGGTCTAATGAGTACAATGAGCAGTTCTTC.

The table lists this clone with a few counts. This rearrangement joins TRBV20-1 to TRBJ1-5; perhaps TRBD1 as D (6 bases). The CDR3 runs to 14 residues. The ends were cut back, 3 bases at V and 1 base at J, with 10 bases in the middle. CDR1 and CDR2 from the germline V gene are DFQATT and SNEGSKA (reference sequence). Here the CDR3 DNA reads TGCAGTGCTAGTCTGGGGGCGAGCAATCAGCCCCAGCATTTT. Encoded protein: CSASLGASNQPQHF.

The chain couples TRBV18 to TRBJ1-3; possibly TRBD1 for D (5 bases). The CDR3 extends over 16 amino acids. Trimming pared 1 base from V and 0 bases from J, leaving 10 bases between. The germline V gene encodes CDR1 KGHSH and CDR2 LQKENI. Written as DNA, the CDR3 is TGTGCCAGCTCACCACAGGCGGGGGGCTCTGGAAACACCATATATTTT. This gives the protein CASSPQAGGSGNTIYF.

V is TRBV24-1 and J is TRBJ2-5, with TRBD1 matching over 12 bases. Per the germline V gene, CDR1 is KGHDR and CDR2 is SFDVKD. Trimming removed 7 bases from V and 5 bases from J; junction bases left unmatched: 7. The CDR3 contains 15 residues. This CDR3 reads CATSGGQGAEETQYF. The CDR3 DNA is TGTGCCACCAGCGGGGGACAGGGGGCCGAGGAGACCCAGTACTTC.

The chain uses TRBV2 and TRBJ1-5; 7 bases are a match to TRBD1. Germline values: CDR1 SNHLY, CDR2 FYNNEI. V lost 6 bases and J lost 4; bases outside the gene matches: 6. The CDR3 length is 14 residues. The CDR3 is CASSQGQPNQPQHF. For the CDR3, the DNA is TGTGCCAGCAGCCAGGGACAGCCGAATCAGCCCCAGCATTTT.

The sample holds a few counts of this clone. The V gene is TRBV6-6, the J gene TRBJ2-1, with 7 bases identical to TRBD2. J was trimmed by 6 bases and V by 4 bases; bases with no gene match: 12. This CDR3 is built from 16 residues. Germline CDR1 and CDR2: MNHNY and SVGAGI (reference sequence). The DNA of the CDR3 is TGTGCCAGCAGTTTTCAGACTAGCTCTTTGGGCAATGAGCAGTTCTTC. It is translated as CASSFQTSSLGNEQFF.

V and J are TRBV11-2 and TRBJ2-3; 11 positions agree with TRBD2. The CDR3 loop spans 19 amino acids. In germline, CDR1 is SGHAT, CDR2 FQNNGV. Unmatched junction bases numbered 9, after V lost 1 base and J lost 0 bases. CDR3 in DNA: TGTGCCAGCAGCTTAGGCCGGACGAGACTAGCGGGGAGCACAGATACGCAGTATTTT. Translation gives CASSLGRTRLAGSTDTQYF.

The chain is built from TRBV4-1 and TRBJ1-2, with D hard to call. The V gene's germline CDR1 is MGHRA and CDR2 YSYEKL. The CDR3 runs 13 residues. Trimming pared 0 bases from V and 7 bases from J, leaving 9 bases between. The DNA of the CDR3 is TGCGCCAGCAGCCAAGATACCGGGAGTGGCTACACCTTC. Translation: CASSQDTGSGYTF.

The V gene is TRBV3-1 (or the pseudogene TRBV3-2), the J gene TRBJ1-2; 9 bases agree with TRBD1. The V segment lost 7 bases and the J segment 8 bases; nucleotides outside the gene matches: 11. In germline, CDR1 is LGHDT, CDR2 YNNKEL (reference sequence). The CDR3 has 14 amino acids. The CDR3 coding sequence is TGTGCCAGCACCCGGCCGGGACAGGGTCACGGCTACACCTTC. As protein: CASTRPGQGHGYTF.

The chain links TRBV12-2 to TRBJ2-1; the table assigns TRBD2, which was not confirmed against the DNA. TRBV12-2 is designated a pseudogene. The CDR3 runs to 20 residues. This chain's CDR3 is CASRLVLGLAGGLGYNEQFF. In DNA, the CDR3 is TGTGCAAGTCGCTTAGTACTGGGACTAGCGGGAGGGCTGGGATACAATGAGCAGTTCTTC.

This clone was observed a handful of times. The chain combines TRBV10-1 with TRBJ1-1; unclear D gene. V was shortened by 6 bases and J by 0 bases, with 5 bases between the two germline ends. Germline loops: CDR1 WNHNN, CDR2 SYGVQD (reference sequence). This CDR3 region has 12 residues. The CDR3 protein is CASRGVNTEAFF. The CDR3 coding sequence is TGCGCCAGCAGGGGAGTGAACACTGAAGCTTTCTTT.

For the CDR3, the DNA is TGTGCCAGCAGCCTAGCGGGTGGCCCCTACGAGCAGTACTTC. Translated: CASSLAGGPYEQYF. J is TRBJ2-7 and V is TRBV28; 8 nucleotides agree with TRBD2. This CDR3 is 14 amino acids long. The germline V gene has CDR1 MDHEN and CDR2 SYDVKM. With V trimmed by 6 bases and J by 2 bases, 6 bases remained unmatched.

The gene calls are TRBV5-1 and TRBJ2-1; 8 positions agree with TRBD2. Germline V gives CDR1 SGHRS, CDR2 YFSETQ. This CDR3 spans 15 amino acids. The trim removed 4 bases at V and 9 bases at J, leaving 12 bases unmatched. CDR3 region: CASSETSGPMVEQFF. As DNA, the CDR3 is TGCGCCAGCAGCGAAACTAGCGGCCCTATGGTTGAGCAGTTCTTC. Together with reference TRBV5-1 and TRBJ2-1, the CDR3 gives the full variable domain: KAGVTQTPRYLIKTRGQQVTLSCSPISGHRSVSWYQQTPGQGLQFLFEYFSETQRNKGNFPGRFSGRQFSNSRSEMNVSTLELGDSALYLCASSETSGPMVEQFFGPGTRLTVL.

CDR3 in amino acids: CASSIPSGATYNEQFF. The DNA for the CDR3 is TGTGCCAGTAGTATCCCTAGCGGGGCCACGTACAATGAGCAGTTCTTC. The rearrangement links TRBV19 to TRBJ2-1; 9 bases match TRBD2. Germline CDR1 LNHDA, CDR2 SQIVND (reference sequence). The trim removed 3 bases at V and 4 bases at J, leaving 7 bases unmatched. The CDR3 consists of 16 residues.